What follows are 16 T cell receptor beta chains derived from one specimen sequenced in a study of cytomegalovirus exposure and HLA in healthy donors. Amplification used 60 Vbeta primers and 13 Jbeta primers. The assay was immunoSEQ multiplex PCR, and TCRdb's table has in-frame clones only and misses some. This sample has around 140,000 clones, with around two thirds found just once. The specimen was PBMCs. These receptors all stem from a woman in her sixties or seventies in good health and CMV-seropositive.

V and J are TRBV28 and TRBJ1-1; 7 bases fit TRBD1. CDR1 is MDHEN and CDR2 is SYDVKM in the germline V gene. CDR3 length equals 15 residues. V shed 8 bases and J 1 base; nucleotides not matched to a gene: 10. The CDR3 is CASGKTTGRNTEAFF. CDR3 in DNA: TGTGCCAGCGGAAAGACGACAGGGAGGAACACTGAAGCTTTCTTT.

This clone was picked up a small number of times. Other DNA sequences in this sample translate to the same CDR3. The chain has TRBV2 and TRBJ1-5; D perhaps matches TRBD1 (5 bases). From germline, CDR1 is SNHLY and CDR2 FYNNEI. Trimming removed 3 bases from V and 0 bases from J, with 6 bases in between. The CDR3 has 14 residues. The DNA of the CDR3 is TGTGCCAGCAGTGAGGGGCGTAGCAATCAGCCCCAGCATTTT. This translates into CASSEGRSNQPQHF.

This clone was seen a handful of times. The chain uses TRBV28 and TRBJ2-1; a weak D match, TRBD1 (6 bases). The CDR3 runs to 14 residues. Germline V gives CDR1 MDHEN, CDR2 SYDVKM. The CDR3 loop is CATKQGGLDNEQFF. DNA of the CDR3: TGTGCAACCAAACAGGGTGGGCTCGACAATGAGCAGTTCTTC.

Remarks on this clone: Other nucleotide sequences from this sample produce the same CDR3. The chain links TRBV5-1 to TRBJ1-4, with D perhaps TRBD1 (5 bases). Germline-derived CDR1 and CDR2 are SGHRS and YFSETQ. V was pared by 0 bases and J by 5 bases, with 8 bases between. CDR3 length equals 14 residues. The CDR3 DNA follows: TGCGCCAGCAGCTTGGGCCAGGGAAATGAAAAACTGTTTTTT. This encodes CASSLGQGNEKLFF.

The chain uses TRBV10-3 and TRBJ2-2; D is possibly TRBD1 (5 bases). The CDR3 extends over 14 amino acids. V lost 6 bases to trimming and J lost 6 bases, with 14 bases between them. Germline CDR1 and CDR2: ENHRY and SYGVKD. This chain's CDR3 is CAIRGPVHSGELFF. The CDR3 region has the DNA TGTGCCATCAGGGGGCCAGTACACTCCGGGGAGCTGTTTTTT.

The chain joins TRBV6-5 to TRBJ2-7; 9 bases agree with TRBD1. CDR3 length: 15 amino acids. V lost 0 bases, J lost 6 bases, and 6 bases stayed unmatched. Germline V gene sequence: CDR1 MNHEY, CDR2 SVGAGI. The CDR3: CASSYSGQGYGEQYF. The CDR3 coding sequence is TGTGCCAGCAGTTACTCGGGACAGGGATATGGCGAGCAGTACTTC.

V and J are TRBV28 and TRBJ1-5; 8 bases line up with TRBD1. CDR1 MDHEN and CDR2 SYDVKM come from the germline V gene. V lost 3 bases, J lost 1 base, and 8 bases stayed unmatched. The CDR3 is made up of 17 amino acids. CDR3 nucleotides: TGTGCCAGCAGTTTCGCGAACAGGGGGACGAGCAATCAGCCCCAGCATTTT. Protein: CASSFANRGTSNQPQHF.

This clone was seen a few times. The rearrangement joins TRBV28 to TRBJ1-1; the match to TRBD1 covers 7 bases. The germline CDR1 and CDR2 sequences are MDHEN and SYDVKM. J was trimmed by 5 bases and V by 5 bases; bases with no gene match: 11. This CDR3 has 15 residues. CDR3 loop: CASSLDRALGTEAFF. The DNA for the CDR3 is TGTGCCAGCAGTCTCGACAGGGCCCTTGGGACTGAAGCTTTCTTT.

This clone appeared a single time. The chain is built from TRBV19 and TRBJ2-2, with D perhaps TRBD2 (6 bases). The CDR3 extends over 15 amino acids. Germline V gene lookup returns CDR1 LNHDA and CDR2 SQIVND (reference sequence). The V end lost 6 bases, the J end lost 0 bases, and 11 bases lay between the germline ends. The CDR3 DNA sequence: TGTGCCAGTAGCCGGGACTCTTCGAACACCGGGGAGCTGTTTTTT. It encodes CASSRDSSNTGELFF.

DNA of the CDR3: TGTGCCAGCTCACCGGTACGGGACAGCCTTGGGTCAGATACGCAGTATTTT. The encoded protein is CASSPVRDSLGSDTQYF. The chain couples TRBV18 to TRBJ2-3; 7 bases map to TRBD1. The germline V gene has CDR1 KGHSH and CDR2 LQKENI. V shed 3 bases and J 4 bases; nucleotides not matched to a gene: 13. The CDR3 length is 17 residues.

This sequence joins TRBV25-1 and TRBJ2-7; D is uncertain. CDR3 length: 11 residues. Per the germline V gene, CDR1 is MGHDK and CDR2 is SYGVNS. V lost 5 bases, J lost 5 bases, and 7 bases lay in between. CDR3 sequence reads: CASSMFDEQYF. CDR3 bases: TGTGCCAGCAGTATGTTCGACGAGCAGTACTTC.

About this clone itself: Other DNA variants within this sample encode the same CDR3. The V gene is TRBV25-1, the J gene TRBJ1-5, with TRBD1 as a possible D gene (6 bases). The CDR3 is 16 residues long. The V and J ends lost 10 bases and 3 bases respectively, with 22 bases between them. In germline, CDR1 is MGHDK, CDR2 SYGVNS. This CDR3 is CATRILPGEVNQPQHF. The CDR3 DNA is TGTGCCACCCGAATACTACCAGGGGAAGTCAATCAGCCCCAGCATTTT.

The genes are TRBV19 and TRBJ2-2, with 9 bases that match TRBD1. V dropped 4 bases and J dropped 4; count of bases not matched to a gene: 4. Germline CDR1 LNHDA, CDR2 SQIVND (reference sequence). The CDR3 covers 15 residues. This chain's CDR3 is CASSRDRARTGELFF. Written as DNA, the CDR3 is TGTGCCAGTAGTAGGGACAGGGCTCGCACCGGGGAGCTGTTTTTT.

V gene TRBV2 combines with J gene TRBJ1-1, with D unclear. From germline, CDR1 is SNHLY and CDR2 FYNNEI. V lost 5 bases, J lost 10 bases, and 11 bases lay in between. The CDR3 spans 11 residues. CDR3 residues: CASSTSAGAFF. In DNA form, the CDR3 reads TGTGCCAGCAGTACATCCGCTGGAGCTTTCTTT.

This chain links TRBV5-1 with TRBJ2-1, with D unresolved. There are 13 residues in the CDR3. Trimming pared 5 bases from V and 0 bases from J, leaving 6 bases between. CDR1 is SGHRS, CDR2 YFSETQ, per germline. Here the CDR3 reads CASRPSSYNEQFF. The CDR3 DNA is TGCGCCAGCAGACCTAGCTCCTACAATGAGCAGTTCTTC.

This clone was seen a few times. This rearrangement joins TRBV10-3 to TRBJ1-1; the D gene is possibly TRBD1 (6 bases). This CDR3 is 17 amino acids long. Germline V lookup: CDR1 ENHRY, CDR2 SYGVKD. Deletions cut 3 bases from V and 3 bases from J, with 20 bases between. CDR3 residues: CAISDGDGRGFYTEAFF. The CDR3 DNA reads as TGTGCCATCAGTGACGGAGACGGCAGGGGCTTCTACACTGAAGCTTTCTTT.